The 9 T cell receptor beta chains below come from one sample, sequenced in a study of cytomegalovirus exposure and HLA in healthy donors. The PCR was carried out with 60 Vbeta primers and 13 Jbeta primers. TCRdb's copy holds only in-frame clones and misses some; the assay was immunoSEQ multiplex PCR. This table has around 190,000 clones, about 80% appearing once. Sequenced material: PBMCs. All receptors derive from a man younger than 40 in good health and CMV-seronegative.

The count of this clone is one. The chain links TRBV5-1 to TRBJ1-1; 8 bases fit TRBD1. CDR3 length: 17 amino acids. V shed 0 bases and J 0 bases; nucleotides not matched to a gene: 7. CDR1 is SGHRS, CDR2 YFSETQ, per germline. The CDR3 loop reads CASSLGRTGLMNTEAFF. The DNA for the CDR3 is TGCGCCAGCAGCTTGGGTAGGACAGGGTTAATGAACACTGAAGCTTTCTTT.

CDR3 bases: TGTGCCAGCAGTACAGCTAACTATGGCTACACCTTC. It translates to CASSTANYGYTF. This chain joins TRBV28 and TRBJ1-2; D uncertain. The germline V gene has CDR1 MDHEN and CDR2 SYDVKM. The CDR3 consists of 12 residues. Trimming cost V 5 bases and J 0 bases, with 4 bases left between them.

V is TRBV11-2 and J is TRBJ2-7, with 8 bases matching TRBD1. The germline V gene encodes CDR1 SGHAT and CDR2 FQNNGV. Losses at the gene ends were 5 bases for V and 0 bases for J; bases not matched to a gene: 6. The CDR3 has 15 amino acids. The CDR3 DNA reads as TGTGCCAGCAGCGTATTCACAGGGGGCTCCTACGAGCAGTACTTC. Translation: CASSVFTGGSYEQYF. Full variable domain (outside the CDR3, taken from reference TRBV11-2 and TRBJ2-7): EAGVAQSPRYKIIEKRQSVAFWCNPISGHATLYWYQQILGQGPKLLIQFQNNGVVDDSQLPKDRFSAERLKGVDSTLKIQPAKLEDSAVYLCASSVFTGGSYEQYFGPGTRLTVT.

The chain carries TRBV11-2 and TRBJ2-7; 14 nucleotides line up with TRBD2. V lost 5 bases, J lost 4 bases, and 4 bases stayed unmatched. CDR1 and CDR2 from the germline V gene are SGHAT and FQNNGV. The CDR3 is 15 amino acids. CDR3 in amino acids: CASSGLAGGVYEQYF. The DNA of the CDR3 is TGTGCCAGCAGCGGACTAGCGGGAGGAGTTTACGAGCAGTACTTC.

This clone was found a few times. The CDR3 region is CASSLALRLAGVQETQYF. CDR3 in DNA: TGCGCCAGCAGCTTGGCCCTAAGACTAGCGGGAGTTCAAGAGACCCAGTACTTC. V and J are TRBV5-1 and TRBJ2-5; 12 bases map to TRBD2. V lost 0 bases, J lost 2 bases, and 8 bases stayed unmatched. Germline lookup yields CDR1 SGHRS and CDR2 YFSETQ. The CDR3 spans 18 residues.

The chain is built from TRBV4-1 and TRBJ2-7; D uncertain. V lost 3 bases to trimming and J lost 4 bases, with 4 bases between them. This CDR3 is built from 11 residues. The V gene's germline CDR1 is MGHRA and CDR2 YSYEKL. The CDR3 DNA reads TGCGCCAGCAGCCAGAGTTACGAGCAGTACTTC. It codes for CASSQSYEQYF.

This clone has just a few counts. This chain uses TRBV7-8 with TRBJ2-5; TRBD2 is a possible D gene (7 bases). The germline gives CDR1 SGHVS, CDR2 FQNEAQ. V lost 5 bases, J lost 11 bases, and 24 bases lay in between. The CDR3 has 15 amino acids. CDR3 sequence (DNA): TGTGCCAGCAGCCCTGGAGGGGGGGGGAGTTGGGAGCAGTACTTC. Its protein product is CASSPGGGGSWEQYF. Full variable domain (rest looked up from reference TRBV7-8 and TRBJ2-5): GAGVSQSPRYKVAKRGQDVALRCDPISGHVSLFWYQQALGQGPEFLTYFQNEAQLDKSGLPSDRFFAERPEGSVSTLKIQRTQQEDSAVYLCASSPGGGGSWEQYFGPGTRLLVL.

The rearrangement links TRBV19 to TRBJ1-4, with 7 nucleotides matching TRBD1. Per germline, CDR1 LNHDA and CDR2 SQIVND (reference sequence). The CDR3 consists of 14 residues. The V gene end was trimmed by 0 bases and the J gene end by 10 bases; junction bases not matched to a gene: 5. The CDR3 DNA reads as TGTGCCAGTAGTATAGAGACAGGGCTCGGAAAACTGTTTTTT. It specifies CASSIETGLGKLFF. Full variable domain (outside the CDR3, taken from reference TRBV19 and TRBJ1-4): DGGITQSPKYLFRKEGQNVTLSCEQNLNHDAMYWYRQDPGQGLRLIYYSQIVNDFQKGDIAEGYSVSREKKESFPLTVTSAQKNPTAFYLCASSIETGLGKLFFGSGTQLSVL.

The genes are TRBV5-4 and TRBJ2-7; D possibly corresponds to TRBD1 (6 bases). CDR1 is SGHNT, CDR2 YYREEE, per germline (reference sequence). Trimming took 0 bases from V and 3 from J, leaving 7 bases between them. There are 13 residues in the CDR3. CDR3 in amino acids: CASSLGQDYEQYF. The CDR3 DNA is TGTGCCAGCAGCTTGGGACAGGACTACGAGCAGTACTTC.